One sample yielded the 3 T cell receptor beta chains listed below, sequenced in a study of blood T cells in healthy people across ages (dated by TCRdb to the mid-2010s). Library method: 5' RACE. The sequencer was an Illumina HiSeq 2500. A second roughly 6 to 12 cycle PCR used a sample-barcoded 5' primer and a J-beta primer mix. The public reads were run again by TCRdb, first through fastp at Q25 and then through MiXCR, and only productive beta chains were kept. Entries are consolidated by CDR3 protein sequence, retaining the most common genes and DNA. This sample is represented by hundreds of thousands of distinct CDR3 sequences; 56% of them were singletons. Roughly 26% of the sample belongs to the ten largest clones. The sequenced sample was blood. These TCRs come from a man aged 35 to 55 in good health.

This clonotype has only a few counts. In DNA, the CDR3 is TGTGCCAGCAGCCAAGATGGAGGGTACTTGGGTGGCTACACCTTC. It is translated as CASSQDGGYLGGYTF. The gene calls are TRBV3-1 and TRBJ1-2, with D uncertain. CDR1 LGHDT and CDR2 YNNKEL come from the germline V gene (reference sequence). The length of the CDR3 is 15 residues. V lost 0 bases to trimming and J lost 7 bases, with 15 bases between them. The whole variable domain, remainder taken from reference TRBV3-1 and TRBJ1-2, is DTAVSQTPKYLVTQMGNDKSIKCEQNLGHDTMYWYKQDSKKFLKIMFSYNNKELIINETVPNRFSPKSPDKAHLNLHINSLELGDSAVYFCASSQDGGYLGGYTFGSGTRLTVV.

There are a few counts of this clonotype. The chain employs TRBV7-3 and TRBJ2-1; either TRBD1 or TRBD2 may fit D (5 bases each). Germline V gene lookup returns CDR1 SGHTA and CDR2 FQGTGA. V lost 5 bases to trimming and J lost 7 bases, with 21 bases between them. This CDR3 spans 16 amino acids. The CDR3 loop reads CASSRSTGTPRNEQFF. CDR3 nucleotides: TGTGCCAGCAGCCGTTCGACCGGGACCCCGAGGAATGAGCAGTTCTTC. Full variable domain (missing parts from reference TRBV7-3 and TRBJ2-1): GAGVSQTPSNKVTEKGKYVELRCDPISGHTALYWYRQSLGQGPEFLIYFQGTGAADDSGLPNDRFFAVRPEGSVSTLKIQRTERGDSAVYLCASSRSTGTPRNEQFFGPGTRLTVL.

The chain has TRBV7-9 and TRBJ1-2, with 7 bases lining up with TRBD1. The V and J ends lost 4 bases and 7 bases, in that order; junction bases with no gene match: 9. CDR1 and CDR2 (germline): SEHNR, FQNEAQ (reference sequence). This CDR3 spans 14 amino acids. Here the CDR3 DNA reads TGTGCCAGCAGCTCTAGCAACAGGGGACGTGGCTACACCTTC. Encoded protein: CASSSSNRGRGYTF.